These 8 T cell receptor beta chains were all obtained from the same sample, sequenced in a study of cytomegalovirus exposure and HLA in healthy donors. The PCR was carried out with 60 Vbeta primers and 13 Jbeta primers. Sequencing was performed with immunoSEQ multiplex PCR; in TCRdb, only in-frame clones are kept and a portion is missing. Here the sample spans fewer than 200,000 clones, approximately 73% being singletons. The specimen was PBMCs. The receptor source for this set is a man aged 50 or older in good health and CMV-seronegative.

On this clone itself: Distinct nucleotide sequences in the sample also encode this CDR3. V and J are TRBV28 and TRBJ1-1; D perhaps matches TRBD1 (5 bases). The V end lost 4 bases, the J end lost 0 bases, and 18 bases lay between the germline ends. The CDR3 consists of 17 residues. Germline V gene sequence: CDR1 MDHEN, CDR2 SYDVKM. For the CDR3, the DNA is TGTGCCAGCAGTTCCCAGCGCAGGGCCCCTATGAACACTGAAGCTTTCTTT. As protein: CASSSQRRAPMNTEAFF.

The J gene is TRBJ2-2, the V gene TRBV21-1; the table's D call, TRBD1, was not checked against the DNA. TRBV21-1 is a known pseudogene. This CDR3 is 13 amino acids long. The CDR3 reads CASSTGNTGELFF. The CDR3 DNA follows: TGTGCCAGCAGCACAGGGAACACCGGGGAGCTGTTTTTT.

The CDR3 region is CASSLWGERGLIRNEQFF. CDR3 DNA sequence: TGTGCCAGCAGCTTATGGGGCGAGCGGGGGCTAATCAGGAATGAGCAGTTCTTC. The gene calls are TRBV11-2 and TRBJ2-1, with 8 nucleotides matching TRBD2. There are 18 residues in the CDR3. The V gene end was trimmed by 2 bases and the J gene end by 7 bases; junction bases not matched to a gene: 16. CDR1 and CDR2 from the germline V gene are SGHAT and FQNNGV.

The gene calls are TRBV14 and TRBJ1-2; 8 nucleotides line up with TRBD1. Germline-derived CDR1 and CDR2 are SGHDN and FVKESK. The CDR3 contains 13 residues. V lost 6 bases to trimming and J lost 4 bases; unmatched junction nucleotides: 4. The CDR3 spells CASSSDRAYGYTF. The CDR3 nucleotides read TGTGCCAGCAGTTCGGACAGGGCCTATGGCTACACCTTC.

The chain joins TRBV5-4 to TRBJ1-2; 11 positions agree with TRBD1. The CDR3 length is 14 residues. J was trimmed by 8 bases and V by 4 bases; bases with no gene match: 7. CDR1 is SGHNT and CDR2 is YYREEE in the germline V gene (reference sequence). CDR3 in DNA: TGTGCCAGCAGCCCGGACAGGGGGCCGGGAGGCTACACCTTC. It translates to CASSPDRGPGGYTF.

This clone occurred once. This chain uses TRBV10-3 with TRBJ2-5; TRBD1 matches 7 bases. TRBJ2-7 explains the end of the DNA better; the J call may be wrong. CDR3 length equals 16 residues. The germline CDR1 and CDR2 sequences are ENHRY and SYGVKD. DNA for the CDR3: TGTGCCATCAGTGCCCCTCAGGGGGAGAGCTCCTACGAGCAGTACTTC. This translates into CAISAPQGESSYEQYF.

J is TRBJ2-3 and V is TRBV2; 8 positions agree with TRBD2. V was clipped by 8 bases and J by 0 bases; unmatched bases: 7. This CDR3 has 15 amino acids. Germline CDR1 reads SNHLY; CDR2 reads FYNNEI. The CDR3 DNA sequence: TGTGCCAGCCTTATGCAGCGGGGGAGCACAGATACGCAGTATTTT. Its protein product is CASLMQRGSTDTQYF.

The genes are TRBV10-3 and TRBJ1-3; D gene ambiguous. CDR1 is ENHRY and CDR2 is SYGVKD in the germline V gene. CDR3 length: 14 amino acids. V lost 8 bases and J lost 4, with 15 bases in between. CDR3 in amino acids: CAIGNPAGGNTIYF. DNA for the CDR3: TGTGCCATCGGAAACCCCGCGGGGGGAAACACCATATATTTT.